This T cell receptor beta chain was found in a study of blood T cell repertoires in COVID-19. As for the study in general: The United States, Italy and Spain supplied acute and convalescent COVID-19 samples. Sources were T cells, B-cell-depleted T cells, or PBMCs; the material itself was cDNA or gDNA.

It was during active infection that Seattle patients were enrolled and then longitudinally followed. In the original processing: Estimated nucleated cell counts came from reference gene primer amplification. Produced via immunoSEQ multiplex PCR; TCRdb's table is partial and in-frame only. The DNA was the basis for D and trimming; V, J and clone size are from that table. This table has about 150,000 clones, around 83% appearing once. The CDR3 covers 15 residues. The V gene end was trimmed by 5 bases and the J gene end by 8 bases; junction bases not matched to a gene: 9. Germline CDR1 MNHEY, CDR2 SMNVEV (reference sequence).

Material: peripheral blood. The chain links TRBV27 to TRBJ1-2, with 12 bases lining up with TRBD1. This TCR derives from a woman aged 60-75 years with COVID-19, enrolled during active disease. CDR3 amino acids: CASSPSRDRGRGYTF. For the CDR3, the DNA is TGTGCCAGCAGTCCCAGCCGGGACAGGGGGCGAGGCTACACCTTC.